This record covers a single TCR beta chain. As for time point: persistent/refractory GD, antithyroid drugs over 5 years with positive TRAb. TCR sequences were obtained from RNA taken from PBMCs. Guidelines of the American Thyroid Association were used to diagnose Graves' disease. The authors built TCR beta libraries using iRepertoire HTBI primers and Arm-PCR of CDR3 regions. In the original processing: Looking across samples, the authors found approximately 60 TRBV and approximately 14 TRBJ segments. A single record per CDR3 protein comes from TCRdb applying MiXCR to the multiplex PCR reads. Here the V and J calls rest on TCRdb's processing, not on the authors' analysis. The sample shows roughly 500,000 distinct CDR3 sequences, approximately 21% of them seen only once. There are 16 residues in the CDR3. The ends were cut back, 5 bases at V and 2 bases at J, with 18 bases in the middle. CDR1 and CDR2 from the germline V gene are PRHDT and FYEKMQ (reference sequence).

The entry originates in a study of regulatory T cells in long-lasting Graves disease. The receptor was isolated from a female donor with Graves disease. The material was peripheral blood mononuclear cells (PBMCs), obtained when the disease was refractory, from a patient treated with antithyroid drugs. The chain links TRBV13 to TRBJ1-2, with D hard to call. The CDR3 is CASSTQRASGNYGYTF. CDR3 in DNA: TGTGCCAGCAGCACCCAAAGGGCCTCGGGAAACTATGGCTACACCTTC.